The clone carrying this T cell receptor (beta chain) ranks as medium-sized. The data are from a study of metastatic and nonmetastatic thyroid tumors. This CDR3 has 14 amino acids. Trimming cost V 7 bases and J 3 bases, with 15 bases left between them. Per germline, CDR1 MNHNS and CDR2 SASEGT. Before thyroid surgery, none of the patients had received any treatment. TCRdb reanalyzed the PCR reads via MiXCR. Of under 20,000 clones listed, 25% to 30% were seen once; the top ten hold about 3.5%. The chain carries TRBV6-1 and TRBJ1-1; D gene unclear. Sample: blood. This clonotype was obtained from a male donor with papillary thyroid cancer or a benign thyroid nodule (not recorded which). Some clones in this sample may be carry-over from other donors' samples. The CDR3 sequence is CASTVRLVDTEAFF. The CDR3 DNA sequence: TGTGCCAGCACGGTCCGGCTTGTGGACACTGAAGCTTTCTTT.